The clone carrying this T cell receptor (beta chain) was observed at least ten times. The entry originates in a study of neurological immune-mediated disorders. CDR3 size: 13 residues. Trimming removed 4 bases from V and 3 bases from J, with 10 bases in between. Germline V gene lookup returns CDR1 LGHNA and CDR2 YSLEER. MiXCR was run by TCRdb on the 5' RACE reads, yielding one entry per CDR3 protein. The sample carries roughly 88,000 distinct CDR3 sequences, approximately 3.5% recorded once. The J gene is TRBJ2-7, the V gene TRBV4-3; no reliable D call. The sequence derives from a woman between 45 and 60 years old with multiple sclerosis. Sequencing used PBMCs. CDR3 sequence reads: CASSPTIDYEQYF. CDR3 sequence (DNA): TGCGCCAGCAGCCCGACGATTGACTACGAGCAGTACTTC.